One and the same sample provided the 8 T cell receptor beta chains below, sequenced in a study of blood T cell repertoires in COVID-19. Libraries were prepared by immunoSEQ multiplex PCR; TCRdb keeps only in-frame clonotypes and omits some of them. Of 180,000 or so clones in the sample, approximately 85% were seen once. The specimen was peripheral blood. These receptors were taken from a human donor with active or convalescent COVID-19. The donor label of this sample is uncertain.

The chain recombines TRBV2 with TRBJ2-5, with D possibly matching TRBD2 (5 bases). Germline V gene sequence: CDR1 SNHLY, CDR2 FYNNEI. The CDR3 contains 16 residues. The V end lost 7 bases, the J end lost 1 base, and 19 bases lay between the germline ends. CDR3 nucleotide sequence: TGTGCCAGCAAGAGGGAGATCCCCCCCGCCCAAGAGACCCAGTACTTC. It codes for CASKREIPPAQETQYF.

The chain uses TRBV28 and TRBJ2-1; 11 nucleotides align to TRBD1. With V trimmed by 4 bases and J by 8 bases, 10 bases remained unmatched. Germline V gene lookup returns CDR1 MDHEN and CDR2 SYDVKM. This CDR3 has 16 amino acids. In DNA, the CDR3 is TGTGCCAGCAGTTCTCCCGGGACAGGGGGAACGGATGAGCAGTTCTTC. It codes for CASSSPGTGGTDEQFF. Drawing the rest from reference TRBV28 and TRBJ2-1, the complete variable domain is DVKVTQSSRYLVKRTGEKVFLECVQDMDHENMFWYRQDPGLGLRLIYFSYDVKMKEKGDIPEGYSVSREKKERFSLILESASTNQTSMYLCASSSPGTGGTDEQFFGPGTRLTVL.

This clone was observed once. Within the sample, other DNA sequences also encode this same CDR3. The chain recombines TRBV7-9 with TRBJ2-7, with unresolved D. CDR1 is SEHNR, CDR2 FQNEAQ, per germline (reference sequence). This CDR3 has 11 residues. V lost 5 bases, J lost 1 base, and 3 bases lay in between. CDR3 coding DNA: TGTGCCAGCAGCCGTTCCTACGAGCAGTACTTC. Encoded protein: CASSRSYEQYF.

The J gene is TRBJ1-2, the V gene TRBV28; D not resolved. Germline V gene data show CDR1 as MDHEN and CDR2 as SYDVKM. Trimming stripped 6 bases from V and 8 bases from J, with 19 bases between. The CDR3 contains 14 residues. The CDR3 here is CASRYRYRNGGYTF. The DNA for the CDR3 is TGTGCCAGCAGGTACCGATACAGAAACGGAGGCTACACCTTC.

The chain uses TRBV10-3 and TRBJ2-1, with 13 bases that match TRBD2. Germline V CDR1 and CDR2: ENHRY, SYGVKD. The CDR3 totals 16 residues. V lost 6 bases, J lost 5 bases, and 7 bases stayed unmatched. The CDR3 loop is CAISNTSGGAHNEQFF. Written as DNA, the CDR3 is TGTGCCATCAGCAACACTAGCGGGGGGGCCCACAATGAGCAGTTCTTC.

V and J are TRBV11-2 and TRBJ2-1; possibly TRBD1 for D (5 bases). Trimming pared 6 bases from V and 0 bases from J, leaving 15 bases between. The germline gives CDR1 SGHAT, CDR2 FQNNGV. The CDR3 is 16 residues long. The CDR3 protein is CASSYAGFFSYNEQFF. In DNA, the CDR3 is TGTGCCAGCAGTTACGCAGGGTTTTTCTCCTACAATGAGCAGTTCTTC. Full variable domain (remainder filled in from reference TRBV11-2 and TRBJ2-1): EAGVAQSPRYKIIEKRQSVAFWCNPISGHATLYWYQQILGQGPKLLIQFQNNGVVDDSQLPKDRFSAERLKGVDSTLKIQPAKLEDSAVYLCASSYAGFFSYNEQFFGPGTRLTVL.

This clone has ten or more counts. The chain has TRBV5-1 and TRBJ1-6; 11 nucleotides line up with TRBD1. J lost 7 bases, V lost 4 bases, and 10 bases had no gene match. This CDR3 has 17 amino acids. CDR1 and CDR2 (germline): SGHRS, YFSETQ. CDR3 coding DNA: TGCGCCAGCAGCATCTCCGGGACAGGGGGTCGGAATTCACCCCTCCACTTT. As protein: CASSISGTGGRNSPLHF.

The V and J genes are TRBV11-2 and TRBJ2-5, with D perhaps TRBD1 (6 bases). V was trimmed by 2 bases and J by 0 bases, leaving 10 bases between them. CDR1 and CDR2 from the germline V gene are SGHAT and FQNNGV. The CDR3 contains 15 residues. Here the CDR3 reads CASSLLRGYQETQYF. The CDR3 bases are TGTGCCAGCAGCTTATTGAGGGGGTACCAAGAGACCCAGTACTTC.